One sample yielded the 19 T cell receptor beta chains listed below, sequenced in a study of OX40 agonist ivuxolimab in advanced cancers. Clones were sequenced by immunoSEQ multiplex PCR, and TCRdb holds only the in-frame ones, with some missing. The sample records tens of thousands of clones, more than 75% being singletons. The starting material was CD4+ or CD8+ T cells sorted from blood, obtained in a trial of the OX40 agonist ivuxolimab. These receptors came from an adult with an advanced solid tumor such as melanoma, head and neck, liver or kidney cancer.

The chain's CDR3 is CAGPTRRGARRSYEQYV. CDR3 nucleotide sequence: TGTGCCGGTCCCACCCGGCGGGGGGCCCGCCGCTCCTACGAGCAGTACGTC. The chain recombines TRBV13 with TRBJ2-7, with TRBD2 matching 8 bases. V dropped 11 bases and J dropped 0; count of bases not matched to a gene: 18. Per germline, CDR1 PRHDT and CDR2 FYEKMQ (reference sequence). The CDR3 is 17 residues long.

V is TRBV29-1 and J is TRBJ1-2; D unresolved. Looked up from germline, CDR1 is SQVTM and CDR2 is ANQGSEA. Trimming took 1 base from V and 8 from J, leaving 14 bases between them. This CDR3 comprises 13 residues. CDR3 sequence: CSVEGAQSEGYTF. Here the CDR3 DNA reads TGCAGCGTTGAAGGGGCCCAAAGTGAGGGCTACACCTTC.

Points on this clone: In this CDR3 the conserved last residue, phenylalanine or tryptophan, is missing, so a read error is likely. This chain uses TRBV5-1 with TRBJ1-2, with D possibly being TRBD1 (6 bases). This CDR3 spans 14 amino acids. V was pared by 3 bases and J by 6 bases, with 15 bases between. Germline lookup yields CDR1 SGHRS and CDR2 YFSETQ. This chain's CDR3 is CASSYQGNGDGYTL. The CDR3 region has the DNA TGCGCCAGCAGCTACCAGGGGAATGGGGATGGCTACACCCTC.

This clone showed up many times. This rearrangement joins TRBV7-9 to TRBJ2-7, with unresolved D. This CDR3 region has 15 residues. Germline V gives CDR1 SEHNR, CDR2 FQNEAQ (reference sequence). V dropped 5 bases and J dropped 0 bases, with 14 bases sitting between them. The CDR3 DNA follows: TGTGCCAGCAGCCCCTATGACTCAAGCTCCTACGAGCAGTACTTC. It translates to CASSPYDSSSYEQYF.

The J gene is TRBJ2-5, the V gene TRBV4-1; D may be TRBD1 or TRBD2 (5 bases each). V lost 0 bases to trimming and J lost 7 bases, with 15 bases between them. This CDR3 comprises 15 residues. Germline CDR1 and CDR2: MGHRA and YSYEKL. The CDR3 sequence is CASSQDLTVGGTQYF. The CDR3 DNA is TGCGCCAGCAGCCAAGACTTGACAGTTGGAGGGACCCAGTACTTC.

V usage is TRBV6-1 and J usage is TRBJ2-1; perhaps TRBD2 as D (7 bases). Germline loops: CDR1 MNHNS, CDR2 SASEGT. The CDR3 is 13 amino acids. V lost 10 bases, J lost 4 bases, and 14 bases lay in between. The CDR3 here is CAIGGRGYNEQFF. CDR3 DNA sequence: TGTGCCATCGGGGGGCGGGGATACAATGAGCAGTTCTTC.

The gene calls are TRBV6-6 and TRBJ2-3; D is unresolved. With 7 bases removed from V and 4 bases from J, the gap between germline ends came to 15 bases. Germline V gene sequence: CDR1 MNHNY, CDR2 SVGAGI (reference sequence). The CDR3 sequence is 14 residues long. In nucleotides, the CDR3 is TGTGCCAGCAATAGTTACGGTGGCGCAGATACGCAGTATTTT. This encodes CASNSYGGADTQYF.

The V gene is TRBV6-5, the J gene TRBJ1-2, with D perhaps TRBD1 (5 bases). This CDR3 comprises 13 residues. Germline CDR1 is MNHEY and CDR2 is SVGAGI. V was cut by 5 bases and J by 8 bases, with 15 bases left in between. The CDR3 here is CASSRDLSAGYTF. The CDR3 DNA reads TGTGCCAGCAGTCGGGACCTCTCGGCGGGCTACACCTTC.

The chain has TRBV15 and TRBJ2-7; D not resolved. CDR1 and CDR2 (germline): LNHNV, YYDKDF (reference sequence). The CDR3 loop spans 15 amino acids. V was trimmed by 0 bases and J by 3 bases, leaving 12 bases between them. The CDR3 DNA reads as TGTGCCACCAGCAGAGATCCCCTAGAGAGCTACGAGCAGTACTTC. Protein: CATSRDPLESYEQYF.

This clone was recorded once. J is TRBJ2-5 and V is TRBV6-6; no definite D call. Germline CDR1 is MNHNY and CDR2 is SVGAGI (reference sequence). V shed 8 bases and J shed 6 bases, with 10 bases lying between them. CDR3 size: 11 residues. Here the CDR3 reads CASATVQTQYF. The DNA for the CDR3 is TGTGCCAGCGCAACAGTCCAGACCCAGTACTTC.

The J gene is TRBJ2-2, the V gene TRBV4-1, with a weak D call TRBD1 (6 bases). Per the germline V gene, CDR1 is MGHRA and CDR2 is YSYEKL. V was trimmed by 0 bases and J by 6 bases, leaving 8 bases between them. CDR3 length: 14 residues. Here the CDR3 reads CASSQEYRAGELFF. CDR3 nucleotides: TGCGCCAGCAGCCAAGAGTACAGGGCCGGGGAGCTGTTTTTT.

On this clone itself: One junction end disagrees with the germline gene, perhaps due to a read error. CDR3 sequence (DNA): TGTGCCAGTAGTATTTCGTGGACTAGCGGGACCTCCCACGAGCAGTACTTC. It yields the protein CASSISWTSGTSHEQYF. J is TRBJ2-7 and V is TRBV19; 12 bases agree with TRBD2. Germline V CDR1 and CDR2: LNHDA, SQIVND (reference sequence). The CDR3 consists of 17 residues.

The chain is built from TRBV7-2 and TRBJ2-5, with a possible D match to TRBD1 (5 bases). V lost 1 base to trimming and J lost 4 bases, with 19 bases between them. The V gene's germline CDR1 is SGHTA and CDR2 FQGNSA. The CDR3 is 17 residues long. The CDR3 here is CASSLVPRARVGETQYF. In DNA, the CDR3 is TGTGCCAGCAGCTTAGTACCCCGCGCCAGGGTGGGAGAGACCCAGTACTTC.

This chain uses TRBV9 with TRBJ2-7; either TRBD1 or TRBD2 may supply D (5 bases each). In germline, CDR1 is SGDLS, CDR2 YYNGEE. The CDR3 spans 14 residues. The germline V and J ends were trimmed by 3 bases and 6 bases, with 16 bases remaining between them. CDR3 region: CASSGSRDLGEQYF. CDR3 in DNA: TGTGCCAGCAGCGGTAGTCGGGACCTAGGCGAGCAGTACTTC.

This clone is large (0.1 to 1%) in the sample. V and J are TRBV27 and TRBJ2-7, with D perhaps TRBD1 (5 bases). CDR1 MNHEY and CDR2 SMNVEV come from the germline V gene (reference sequence). Trimming left V 6 bases short and J 1 base short, with 10 bases between. The length of the CDR3 is 13 residues. The CDR3 region is CASRLDISYEQYF. The DNA of the CDR3 is TGTGCCAGCAGACTGGACATTTCCTACGAGCAGTACTTC.

This clone was counted a few times. The chain's CDR3 is CASSEDGVQDIEAFF. The CDR3 nucleotides read TGTGCCAGCAGTGAAGATGGGGTACAGGACATTGAAGCTTTCTTT. The V gene is TRBV2, the J gene TRBJ1-1; D is perhaps TRBD1 (5 bases). CDR3 length equals 15 residues. Germline values: CDR1 SNHLY, CDR2 FYNNEI. Trimming took 1 base from V and 7 from J, leaving 16 bases between them. Based on the CDR3 plus reference TRBV2 and TRBJ1-1, the full variable domain is EPEVTQTPSHQVTQMGQEVILRCVPISNHLYFYWYRQILGQKVEFLVSFYNNEISEKSEIFDDQFSVERPDGSNFTLKIRSTKLEDSAMYFCASSEDGVQDIEAFFGQGTRLTVV.

The chain carries TRBV4-1 and TRBJ1-1, with 9 positions matching TRBD1. V dropped 1 base and J dropped 2; count of bases not matched to a gene: 8. Germline values: CDR1 MGHRA, CDR2 YSYEKL. This CDR3 region has 17 residues. The CDR3 loop is CASSQVGQGNINTEAFF. Written as DNA, the CDR3 is TGCGCCAGCAGCCAAGTCGGACAGGGGAATATAAACACTGAAGCTTTCTTT.

V gene TRBV2 combines with J gene TRBJ1-3, with D perhaps matching TRBD1 (6 bases). Looked up from germline, CDR1 is SNHLY and CDR2 is FYNNEI. V lost 7 bases, J lost 0 bases, and 16 bases lay in between. The CDR3 loop spans 16 amino acids. The CDR3 protein is CASIPPRGSSGNTIYF. CDR3 nucleotide sequence: TGTGCCAGCATACCCCCGAGGGGGAGCTCTGGAAACACCATATATTTT.

The V gene is TRBV5-5, the J gene TRBJ1-2; 9 bases line up with TRBD1. Germline CDR1 is SGHKS and CDR2 is YYEKEE (reference sequence). This CDR3 comprises 13 residues. Losses at the gene ends were 3 bases for V and 4 bases for J; bases not matched to a gene: 1. CDR3 loop: CASSSGQGYGYTF. The CDR3, as DNA: TGTGCCAGCAGCTCGGGACAGGGCTATGGCTACACCTTC.